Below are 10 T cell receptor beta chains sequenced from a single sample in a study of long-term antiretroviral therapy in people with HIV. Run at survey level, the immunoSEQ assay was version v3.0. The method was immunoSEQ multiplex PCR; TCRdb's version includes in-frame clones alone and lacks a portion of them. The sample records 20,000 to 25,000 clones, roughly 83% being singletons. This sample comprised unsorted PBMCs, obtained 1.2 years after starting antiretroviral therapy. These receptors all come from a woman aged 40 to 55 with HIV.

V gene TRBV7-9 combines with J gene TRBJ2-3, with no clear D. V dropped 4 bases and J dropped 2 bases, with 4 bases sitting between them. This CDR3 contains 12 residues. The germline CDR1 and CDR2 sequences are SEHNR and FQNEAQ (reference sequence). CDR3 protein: CASSWPTDTQYF. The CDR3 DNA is TGTGCCAGCAGCTGGCCCACAGATACGCAGTATTTT. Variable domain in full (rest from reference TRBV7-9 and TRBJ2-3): DTGVSQNPRHKITKRGQNVTFRCDPISEHNRLYWYRQTLGQGPEFLTYFQNEAQLEKSRLLSDRFSAERPKGSFSTLEIQRTEQGDSAMYLCASSWPTDTQYFGPGTRLTVL.

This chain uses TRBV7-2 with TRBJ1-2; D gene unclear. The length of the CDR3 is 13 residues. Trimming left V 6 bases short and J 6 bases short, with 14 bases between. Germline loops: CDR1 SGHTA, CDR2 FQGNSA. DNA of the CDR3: TGTGCCAGCAGGCTCGAGATTGGACATGGCTACACCTTC. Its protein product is CASRLEIGHGYTF.

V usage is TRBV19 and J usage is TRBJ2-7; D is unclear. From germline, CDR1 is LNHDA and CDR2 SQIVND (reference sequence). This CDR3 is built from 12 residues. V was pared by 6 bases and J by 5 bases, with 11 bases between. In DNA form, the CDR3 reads TGTGCCAGTAGCACTCTATCGGACGAGCAGTACTTC. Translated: CASSTLSDEQYF.

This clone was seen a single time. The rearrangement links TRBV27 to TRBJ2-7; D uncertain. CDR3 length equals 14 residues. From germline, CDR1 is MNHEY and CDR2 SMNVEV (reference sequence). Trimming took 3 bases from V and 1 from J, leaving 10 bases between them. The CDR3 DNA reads TGTGCCAGCAGTTTTGTGGGCCAGTCCTACGAGCAGTACTTC. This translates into CASSFVGQSYEQYF.

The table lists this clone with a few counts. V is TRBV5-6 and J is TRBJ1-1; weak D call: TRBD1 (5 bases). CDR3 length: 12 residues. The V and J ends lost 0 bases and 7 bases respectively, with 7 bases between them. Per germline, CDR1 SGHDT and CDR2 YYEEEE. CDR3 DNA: TGTGCCAGCAGCTTGGGACAGAATGAAGCTTTCTTT. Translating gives CASSLGQNEAFF.

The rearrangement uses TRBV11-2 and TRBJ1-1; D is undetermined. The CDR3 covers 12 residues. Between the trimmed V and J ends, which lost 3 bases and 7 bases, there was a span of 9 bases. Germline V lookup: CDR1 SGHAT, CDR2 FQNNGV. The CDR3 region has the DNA TGTGCCAGCAGCTTCGGACGGTATGAAGCTTTCTTT. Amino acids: CASSFGRYEAFF.

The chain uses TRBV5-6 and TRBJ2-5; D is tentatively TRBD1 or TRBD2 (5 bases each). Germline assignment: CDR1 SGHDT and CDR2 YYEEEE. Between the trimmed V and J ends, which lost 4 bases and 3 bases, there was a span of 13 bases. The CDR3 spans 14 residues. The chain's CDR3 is CASSQGRNKETQYF. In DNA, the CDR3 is TGTGCCAGCAGCCAGGGACGGAATAAAGAGACCCAGTACTTC.

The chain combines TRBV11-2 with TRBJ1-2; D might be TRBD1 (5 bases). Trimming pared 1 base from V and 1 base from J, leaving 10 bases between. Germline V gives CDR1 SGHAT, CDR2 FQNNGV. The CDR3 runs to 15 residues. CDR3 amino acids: CASSLVSDSNYGYTF. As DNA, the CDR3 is TGTGCCAGCAGCTTAGTATCTGACAGTAACTATGGCTACACCTTC.

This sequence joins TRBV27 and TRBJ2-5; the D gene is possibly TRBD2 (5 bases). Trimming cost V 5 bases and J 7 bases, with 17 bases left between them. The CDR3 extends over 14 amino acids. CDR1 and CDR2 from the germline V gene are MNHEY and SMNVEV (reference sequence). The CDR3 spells CASSPSEGRGTQYF. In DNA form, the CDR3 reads TGTGCCAGCAGTCCTTCAGAGGGCCGAGGGACCCAGTACTTC.

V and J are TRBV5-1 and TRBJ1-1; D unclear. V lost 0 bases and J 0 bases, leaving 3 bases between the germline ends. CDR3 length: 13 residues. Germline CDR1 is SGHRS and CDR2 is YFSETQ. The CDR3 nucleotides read TGCGCCAGCAGCTTGGGGGTGAACACTGAAGCTTTCTTT. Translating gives CASSLGVNTEAFF.